The rows below give T cell receptor beta chains drawn from one sample of a study of control samples from healthy donors and cancer patients. The table came from immunoSEQ multiplex PCR; TCRdb's copy has only in-frame clones and leaves some out. In the table there are fewer than 150,000 clones, approximately 89% of which are singletons. The source material was blood. Every receptor here comes from a man aged 18 to 30 in good health. CDR3s include the opening cysteine and the closing phenylalanine or tryptophan. D genes are given only for firm matches.

CDR3	DNA	length	V	D	J
CASSFLGPPGTDTQYF	TGTGCCAGCAGCTTTTTGGGACCCCCAGGCACAGATACGCAGTATTTT	16	TRBV7-3	-	TRBJ2-3
CASSIRITDTQYF	TGTGCCAGTAGTATCCGGATCACAGATACGCAGTATTTT	13	TRBV19	-	TRBJ2-3
CASKREGEQPQHF	TGTGCCAGCAAGAGGGAGGGAGAACAGCCCCAGCATTTT	13	TRBV12-3/TRBV12-4	-	TRBJ1-5
CSVHTGTGIYTF	TGCAGCGTACACACAGGGACAGGTATCTACACCTTC	12	TRBV29-1	TRBD1	TRBJ1-2
CASSQGQLYEQYF	TGTGCCAGCAGCCAGGGACAGCTCTACGAGCAGTACTTC	13	TRBV14	TRBD1	TRBJ2-7
CASSLGGNYGYTF	TGTGCCAGCAGCTTAGGGGGGAACTATGGCTACACCTTC	13	TRBV7-3	-	TRBJ1-2
CASSLNRASTEAFF	TGTGCCAGCAGTTTAAACAGGGCTAGCACTGAAGCTTTCTTT	14	TRBV27	-	TRBJ1-1
CASSYTSGGANEQFF	TGTGCCAGCAGTTATACTAGCGGGGGGGCTAATGAGCAGTTCTTC	15	TRBV3-1/TRBV3-2	TRBD2	TRBJ2-1
CASSQRAGGPDTQYF	TGTGCCAGCAGCCAACGAGCGGGGGGGCCAGATACGCAGTATTTT	15	TRBV3-1/TRBV3-2	TRBD2	TRBJ2-3
CASSLVARSSYEQYF	TGCGCCAGCAGCTTGGTGGCCCGGAGCTCCTACGAGCAGTACTTC	15	TRBV5-1	-	TRBJ2-7
CASSEGNTEAFF	TGCGCCAGCAGTGAGGGGAACACTGAAGCTTTCTTT	12	TRBV10-2	-	TRBJ1-1
CASQQVNTGELFF	TGTGCCAGCCAACAGGTGAACACCGGGGAGCTGTTTTTT	13	TRBV9	-	TRBJ2-2
CASSVHSDTEAFF	TGTGCCAGCAGCGTCCACAGCGACACTGAAGCTTTCTTT	13	TRBV9	-	TRBJ1-1
CASSLRSGPQHF	TGTGCCAGCAGTTTAAGGTCAGGGCCCCAGCATTTT	12	TRBV12-3/TRBV12-4	-	TRBJ1-5
CASSQDRLNTEAFF	TGTGCCAGCAGCCAAGACAGGCTGAACACTGAAGCTTTCTTT	14	TRBV3-1/TRBV3-2	-	TRBJ1-1
CAWSVRLWHSGANVLTF	TGTGCCTGGAGTGTACGGCTCTGGCATTCTGGGGCCAACGTCCTGACTTTC	17	TRBV30	-	TRBJ2-6
CAWSTKRGTYEQYF	TGTGCCTGGAGCACGAAGCGGGGGACCTACGAGCAGTACTTC	14	TRBV30	TRBD2	TRBJ2-7
CASSEGTSGANVLTF	TGTGCCAGCAGTGAGGGTACCTCTGGGGCCAACGTCCTGACTTTC	15	TRBV27	-	TRBJ2-6